This TCR beta chain was observed in a study of cytomegalovirus exposure and HLA in healthy donors. CDR3 length equals 14 residues. V lost 3 bases to trimming and J lost 8 bases; unmatched junction nucleotides: 5. CDR1 and CDR2 (germline): SSHAT, FNYEAQ (reference sequence). The PCR ran on 60 Vbeta and 13 Jbeta primers. Repertoires were generated with immunoSEQ multiplex PCR, while TCRdb's copy carries only in-frame clones and drops some. Of around 100,000 clones listed, more than 60% are singletons. Study results and limitations: In a later analysis, most CMV-associated TCR beta chains appeared HLA-restricted. Within the data, a cluster of highly shared sequence variants was likely a sequencing artifact. A later analysis linked 16,951 TCR beta sequences to HLA alleles at 0.05 false discovery rate. Under in vitro conditions, three CMV-associated chains were confirmed as specific for CMV antigens.

In the case of this clone: Its antigen is unidentified.

The chain combines TRBV7-7 with TRBJ2-1, with 9 bases that match TRBD2. This clonotype was obtained from a young woman in good health and CMV-seropositive. Material: PBMCs. The CDR3, as DNA: TGTGCCAGCAGCTTGCGGGAGGGCCTCGATGAGCAGTTCTTC. It specifies CASSLREGLDEQFF.